These 4 T cell receptor beta chains were all obtained from the same sample, sequenced in a study of human T cells and chemical hapten exposure. This sample's time point: patch test 1, 2 weeks after DPC sensitization. Described treatment: therapeutic diphenylcyclopropenone sensitization with weekly scalp DPC. Via MiXCR, TCRdb re-called the RACE reads, giving one row per CDR3 protein. Of roughly 200,000 distinct CDR3 sequences in the sample, under 25% were seen once. The source was whole blood, collected in connection with sensitization to the hapten diphenylcyclopropenone (DPC). Receptor source: a woman between 45 and 65 years old with alopecia areata. Some clones in this sample may be carry-over from other donors' samples.

In this sample, this clonotype turned up many times. The rearrangement joins TRBV5-1 to TRBJ1-5; D call uncertain. The V gene lost 2 bases and the J gene lost 5 bases, with 8 bases spanning the gap. CDR1 is SGHRS, CDR2 YFSETQ, per germline. The CDR3 length is 13 residues. The CDR3 region has the DNA TGCGCCAGCAGCTTCGAGGGCGATCAGCCCCAGCATTTT. Its translation: CASSFEGDQPQHF.

The genes are TRBV29-1 and TRBJ2-1; D gene uncertain. CDR3 length: 13 amino acids. Germline CDR1 is SQVTM and CDR2 is ANQGSEA. The V gene lost 2 bases and the J gene lost 3 bases, with 8 bases spanning the gap. CDR3 sequence: CSVEKSGYNEQFF. CDR3 in DNA: TGCAGCGTTGAAAAATCGGGCTACAATGAGCAGTTCTTC.

V and J are TRBV2 and TRBJ2-7; 10 positions agree with TRBD1. CDR1 SNHLY and CDR2 FYNNEI come from the germline V gene. J gave up 1 base and V 8 bases, and 8 bases lay outside the gene matches. The CDR3 is 15 residues long. The CDR3 coding sequence is TGTGCCAGCGCTAGACAGGGGGCAGGGTCCTACGAGCAGTACTTC. Protein: CASARQGAGSYEQYF. The whole variable domain, remainder taken from reference TRBV2 and TRBJ2-7, is EPEVTQTPSHQVTQMGQEVILRCVPISNHLYFYWYRQILGQKVEFLVSFYNNEISEKSEIFDDQFSVERPDGSNFTLKIRSTKLEDSAMYFCASARQGAGSYEQYFGPGTRLTVT.

This chain uses TRBV7-2 with TRBJ2-3; TRBD2 matches at 7 bases. There are 13 residues in the CDR3. Germline CDR1 is SGHTA and CDR2 is FQGNSA. After removal of 3 bases from V and 5 bases from J, the junction contained 2 bases not matched to a gene. Here the CDR3 DNA reads TGTGCCAGCAGCTTCGGCGGGGGAGATACGCAGTATTTT. Translation: CASSFGGGDTQYF.